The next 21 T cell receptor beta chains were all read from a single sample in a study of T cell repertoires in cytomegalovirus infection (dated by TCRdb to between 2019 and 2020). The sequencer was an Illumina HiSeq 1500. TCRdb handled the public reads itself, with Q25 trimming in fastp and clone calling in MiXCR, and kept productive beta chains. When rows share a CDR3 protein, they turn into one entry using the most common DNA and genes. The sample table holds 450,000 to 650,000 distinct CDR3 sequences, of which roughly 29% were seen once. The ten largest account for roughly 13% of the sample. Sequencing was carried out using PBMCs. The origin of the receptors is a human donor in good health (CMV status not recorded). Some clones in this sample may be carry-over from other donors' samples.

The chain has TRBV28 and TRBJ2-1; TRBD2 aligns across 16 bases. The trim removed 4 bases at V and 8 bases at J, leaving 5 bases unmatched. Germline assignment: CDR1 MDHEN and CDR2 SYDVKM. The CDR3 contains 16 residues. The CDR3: CASSSSGTSGRDEQFF. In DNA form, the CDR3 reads TGTGCCAGCAGTTCATCCGGGACTAGCGGGAGGGATGAGCAGTTCTTC.

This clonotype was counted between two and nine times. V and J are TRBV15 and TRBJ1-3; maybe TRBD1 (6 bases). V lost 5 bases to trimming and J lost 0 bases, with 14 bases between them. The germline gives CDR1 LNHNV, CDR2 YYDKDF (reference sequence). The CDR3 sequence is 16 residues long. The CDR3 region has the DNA TGTGCCACCAGCGCGGGACAAATTTACTCTGGAAACACCATATATTTT. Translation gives CATSAGQIYSGNTIYF.

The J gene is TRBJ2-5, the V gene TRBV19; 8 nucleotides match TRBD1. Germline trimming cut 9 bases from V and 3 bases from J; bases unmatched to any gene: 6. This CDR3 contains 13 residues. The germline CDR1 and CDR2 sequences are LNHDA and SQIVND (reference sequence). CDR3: CASLDREKETQYF. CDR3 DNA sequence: TGTGCCAGCCTGGACAGGGAGAAAGAGACCCAGTACTTC.

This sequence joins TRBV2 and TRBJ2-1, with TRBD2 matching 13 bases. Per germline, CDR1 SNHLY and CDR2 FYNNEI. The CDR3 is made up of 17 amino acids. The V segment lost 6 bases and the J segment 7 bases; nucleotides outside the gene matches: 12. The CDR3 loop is CASRETPLAGGPNEQFF. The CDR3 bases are TGTGCCAGCAGGGAAACTCCACTAGCGGGAGGGCCAAATGAGCAGTTCTTC.

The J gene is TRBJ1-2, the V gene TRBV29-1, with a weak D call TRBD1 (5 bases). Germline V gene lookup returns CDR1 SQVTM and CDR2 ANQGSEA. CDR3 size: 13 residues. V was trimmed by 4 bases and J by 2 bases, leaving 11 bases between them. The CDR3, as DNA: TGCAGCGTTGCCCGGGACCGAAACTATGGCTACACCTTC. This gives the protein CSVARDRNYGYTF.

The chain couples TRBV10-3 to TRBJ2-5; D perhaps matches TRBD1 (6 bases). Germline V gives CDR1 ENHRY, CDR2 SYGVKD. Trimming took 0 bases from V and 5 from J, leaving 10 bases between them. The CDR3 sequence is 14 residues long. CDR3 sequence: CAISESGARETQYF. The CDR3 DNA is TGTGCCATCAGTGAGTCGGGGGCTCGGGAGACCCAGTACTTC.

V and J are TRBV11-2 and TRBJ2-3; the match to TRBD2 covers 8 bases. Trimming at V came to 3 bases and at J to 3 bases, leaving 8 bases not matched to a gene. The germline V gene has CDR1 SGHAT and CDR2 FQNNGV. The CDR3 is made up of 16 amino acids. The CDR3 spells CASSFPGRAGTDTQYF. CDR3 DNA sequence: TGTGCCAGCAGCTTTCCCGGGAGGGCCGGTACAGATACGCAGTATTTT.

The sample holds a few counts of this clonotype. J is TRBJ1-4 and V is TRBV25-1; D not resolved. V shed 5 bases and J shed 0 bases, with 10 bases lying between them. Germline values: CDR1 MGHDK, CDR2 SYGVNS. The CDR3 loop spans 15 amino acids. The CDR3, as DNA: TGTGCCAGCAGTCGGGAGGTGGCAACTAATGAAAAACTGTTTTTT. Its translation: CASSREVATNEKLFF. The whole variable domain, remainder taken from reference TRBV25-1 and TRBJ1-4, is EADIYQTPRYLVIGTGKKITLECSQTMGHDKMYWYQQDPGMELHLIHYSYGVNSTEKGDLSSESTVSRIRTEHFPLTLESARPSHTSQYLCASSREVATNEKLFFGSGTQLSVL.

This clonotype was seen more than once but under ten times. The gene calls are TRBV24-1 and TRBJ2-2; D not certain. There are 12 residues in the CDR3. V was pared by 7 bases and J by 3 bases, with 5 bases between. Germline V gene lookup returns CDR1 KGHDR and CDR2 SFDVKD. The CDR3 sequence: CATRADTGELFF. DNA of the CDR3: TGTGCCACCAGGGCGGACACCGGGGAGCTGTTTTTT.

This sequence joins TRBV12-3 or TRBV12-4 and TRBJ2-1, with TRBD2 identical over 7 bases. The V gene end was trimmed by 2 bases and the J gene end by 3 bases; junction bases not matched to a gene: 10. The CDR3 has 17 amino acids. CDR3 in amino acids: CASSLYRASGHYNEQFF. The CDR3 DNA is TGTGCCAGCAGTTTATATCGGGCTAGCGGTCACTACAATGAGCAGTTCTTC.

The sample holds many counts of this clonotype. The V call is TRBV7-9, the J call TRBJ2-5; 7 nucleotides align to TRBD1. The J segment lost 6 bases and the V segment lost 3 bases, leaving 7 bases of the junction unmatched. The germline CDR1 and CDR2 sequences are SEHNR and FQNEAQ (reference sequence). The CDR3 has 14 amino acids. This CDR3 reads CASSLTGLLKTQYF. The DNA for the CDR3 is TGTGCCAGCAGCTTGACAGGGCTGCTGAAGACCCAGTACTTC.

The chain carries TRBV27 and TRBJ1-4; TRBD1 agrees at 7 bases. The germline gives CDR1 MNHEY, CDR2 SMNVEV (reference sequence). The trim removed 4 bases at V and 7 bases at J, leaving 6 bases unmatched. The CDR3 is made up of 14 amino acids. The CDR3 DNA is TGTGCCAGCAGTTCCGACAGGGCGGGTGAAAAACTGTTTTTT. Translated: CASSSDRAGEKLFF.

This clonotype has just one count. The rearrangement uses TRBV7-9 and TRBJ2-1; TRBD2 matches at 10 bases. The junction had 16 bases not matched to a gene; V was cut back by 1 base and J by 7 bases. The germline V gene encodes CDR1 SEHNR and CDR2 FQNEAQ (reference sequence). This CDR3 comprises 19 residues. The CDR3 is CASSLGGLAGAQNWNEQFF. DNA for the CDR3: TGTGCCAGCAGCTTAGGCGGTCTAGCGGGAGCTCAAAATTGGAATGAGCAGTTCTTC.

CDR3 amino acids: CASSYSGRGRTEAFF. CDR3 nucleotide sequence: TGTGCCAGCAGTTACTCGGGCAGGGGGAGGACTGAAGCTTTCTTT. The chain carries TRBV6-5 and TRBJ1-1; 7 bases fit TRBD1. The V segment lost 0 bases and the J segment 5 bases; nucleotides outside the gene matches: 6. The CDR3 covers 15 residues. Germline lookup yields CDR1 MNHEY and CDR2 SVGAGI.

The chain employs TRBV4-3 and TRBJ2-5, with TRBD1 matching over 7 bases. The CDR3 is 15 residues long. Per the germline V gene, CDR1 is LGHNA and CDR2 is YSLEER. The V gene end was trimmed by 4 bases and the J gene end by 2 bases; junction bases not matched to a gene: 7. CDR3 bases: TGCGCCAGCAGCCGAAAAATGACAGGGCAAGAGACCCAGTACTTC. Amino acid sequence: CASSRKMTGQETQYF.

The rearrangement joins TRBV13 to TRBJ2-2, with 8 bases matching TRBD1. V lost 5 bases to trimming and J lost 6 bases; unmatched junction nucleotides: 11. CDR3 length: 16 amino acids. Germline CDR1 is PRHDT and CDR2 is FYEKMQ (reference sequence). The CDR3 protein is CASSPRGTGPSGELFF. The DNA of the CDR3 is TGTGCCAGCAGCCCGAGGGGGACAGGTCCGTCCGGGGAGCTGTTTTTT.

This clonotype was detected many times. CDR3 in amino acids: CASSLEPQGPDTQYF. CDR3 in DNA: TGTGCCAGCAGCTTAGAACCCCAGGGGCCCGATACGCAGTATTTT. The chain carries TRBV7-2 and TRBJ2-3; TRBD1 is a possible D gene (6 bases). Trimming stripped 1 base from V and 6 bases from J, with 14 bases between. CDR3 length: 15 amino acids. In germline, CDR1 is SGHTA, CDR2 FQGNSA.

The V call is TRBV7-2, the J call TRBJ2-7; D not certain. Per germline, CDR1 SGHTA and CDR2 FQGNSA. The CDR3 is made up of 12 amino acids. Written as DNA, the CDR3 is TGTGCTTCTCGGGCACAATCCTACGAGCAGTACTTC. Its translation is CASRAQSYEQYF.

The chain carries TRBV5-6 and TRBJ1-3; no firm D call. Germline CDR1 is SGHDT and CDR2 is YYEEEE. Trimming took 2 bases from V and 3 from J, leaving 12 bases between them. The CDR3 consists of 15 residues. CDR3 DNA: TGTGCCAGCAGCTTACTCCCAGGAGGTGGAAACACCATATATTTT. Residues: CASSLLPGGGNTIYF.

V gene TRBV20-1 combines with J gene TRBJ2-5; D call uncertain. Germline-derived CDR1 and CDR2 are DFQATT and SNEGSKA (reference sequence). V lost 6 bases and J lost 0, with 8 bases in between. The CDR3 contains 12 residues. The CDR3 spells CSAFENQETQYF. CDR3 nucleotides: TGCAGTGCCTTTGAGAACCAAGAGACCCAGTACTTC.

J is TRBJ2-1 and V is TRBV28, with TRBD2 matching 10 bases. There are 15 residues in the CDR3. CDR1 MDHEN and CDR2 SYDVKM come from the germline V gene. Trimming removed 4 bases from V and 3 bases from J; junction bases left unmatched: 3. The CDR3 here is CASSSVAGGYNEQFF. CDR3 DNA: TGTGCCAGCAGTTCTGTAGCGGGGGGCTACAATGAGCAGTTCTTC.